A selection of T cell receptor beta chains follows, all from one sample in a study of T cells and Merkel cell carcinoma outcomes. Here immunoSEQ multiplex PCR was the method, and the copy in TCRdb shows in-frame clones only, minus some. The repertoire has some 14,000 clones, roughly 92% of them found once; the top ten carry 1.5% to 2%. Source material: tumor tissue from Merkel cell carcinoma. The source is a human donor with Merkel cell carcinoma. CDR3s include the opening cysteine and the closing phenylalanine or tryptophan. The order of the fields is D gene, J gene, V gene, clone size, CDR3 DNA, CDR3 protein. The D gene is left open where the match is weak. Clone size is not always given. Where it is, it says once, few, many or a class for expanded clones.

>TRBD2|TRBJ2-3|TRBV12-5|.
TGTGCTAGTGGCTCCCTTCGGGGGGGGGACTACACAGATACGCAGTATTTT
CASGSLRGGDYTDTQYF
>TRBD1|TRBJ2-1|TRBV19|.
TGTGCCAGTAGTCCCGGGGGGACAGGGGAGCAGTTCTTC
CASSPGGTGEQFF
>.|TRBJ2-7|TRBV20-1|.
TGCAGTGCTAGAGTCACCTACGAGCAGTACTTC
CSARVTYEQYF
>TRBD1|TRBJ1-1|TRBV18|.
TGTGCCAGCCCCCTACGAACAGACAGGGGCTCTGAAGCTTTCTTT
CASPLRTDRGSEAFF
>.|TRBJ1-1|TRBV6-1|once
TGTGCCAGTGCCATAAGGCTAAACACTGAAGCTTTCTTT
CASAIRLNTEAFF
>.|TRBJ2-2|TRBV5-1|.
TGCGCCAGCAGCCAGGTGGGGCAGGCCGGGGAGCTGTTTTTT
CASSQVGQAGELFF
>.|TRBJ2-1|TRBV2|.
TGTGCCAGCAGTGAAGAAACCCCATACTCCAATGAGCAGTTCTTC
CASSEETPYSNEQFF
>.|TRBJ1-1|TRBV7-9|.
TGTGCCAGCAGTTTATTCAGGGAGACTGAAGCTTTCTTT
CASSLFRETEAFF
>.|TRBJ2-1|TRBV7-3|.
TGTGCCAGCAGCTTACCTGGTTCCAATGAGCAGTTCTTC
CASSLPGSNEQFF
>.|TRBJ2-2|TRBV6-5|.
TGTGCCAGCGGATTGGCGCGGGAGCTGTTTTTT
CASGLARELFF
>TRBD2|TRBJ2-1|TRBV2|.
TGTGCCAGCCGAAGAAGGGAGGGCCGGGGTGAGCAGTTCTTC
CASRRREGRGEQFF
>.|TRBJ1-1|TRBV14|.
TGTGCCAGCAGCCAAGCCGGGGGGGACACTGAAGCTTTCTTT
CASSQAGGDTEAFF
>.|TRBJ2-2|TRBV11-1|.
TGTGCCAGCAGCAACCGACTAGAGCTTTATCTAATGACCGGGGAGCTGTTTTTT
CASSNRLELYLMTGELFF
>TRBD1|TRBJ1-1|TRBV5-1|.
TGCGCCAGCAGCTTGGCGCAGGGGGCGCAAGCTTTCTTT
CASSLAQGAQAFF
>.|TRBJ2-2|TRBV5-1|.
TGCGCCAGCAGCGAGGGCCGGGTATTGGGAGCCGGGGAGCTGTTTTTT
CASSEGRVLGAGELFF
>.|TRBJ2-5|TRBV5-1|.
TGCGCCAGCAGGCTCGGACAGCAAGAGACCCAGTACTTC
CASRLGQQETQYF
>.|TRBJ2-7|TRBV10-3|.
TGTGCCAGCTCCCGGGCAGAAGAGCAGTACTTC
CASSRAEEQYF
>TRBD1|TRBJ1-6|TRBV7-9|.
TGTGCCAGCAGCGGGCGACAGGGGCCGGCCCTCCACTTT
CASSGRQGPALHF
>.|TRBJ1-2|TRBV28|.
TGTGCCAGCAGTTTACACAGGGTAGAAGGCTACACCTTC
CASSLHRVEGYTF
>TRBD2|TRBJ2-1|TRBV18|.
TGTGCCAGCTCACCACTAGCGGGAGCCTACAATGAGCAGTTCTTC
CASSPLAGAYNEQFF